These 5 T cell receptor beta chains came from one sample sequenced in a study of PD-L1 blockade in urothelial cancer. Data came from immunoSEQ multiplex PCR; TCRdb stores just in-frame clones and leaves some out. In the table there are 20,000 to 25,000 clones, 90% of which are singletons. The sequencing used PBMCs, collected around atezolizumab (anti-PD-L1) treatment. These receptors all stem from a woman in her sixties or seventies with urothelial cancer.

This chain joins TRBV7-2 and TRBJ2-7; 11 nucleotides line up with TRBD2. Germline V gene sequence: CDR1 SGHTA, CDR2 FQGNSA. This CDR3 spans 15 amino acids. After removal of 10 bases from V and 3 bases from J, the junction contained 11 bases not matched to a gene. In DNA form, the CDR3 reads TGTGCCATCTCCCGGACCGGGACTAGCGGCTACGAGCAGTACTTC. Its protein is CAISRTGTSGYEQYF.

The rearrangement joins TRBV2 to TRBJ1-5; TRBD1 aligns across 10 bases. Germline V gene data show CDR1 as SNHLY and CDR2 as FYNNEI. With V trimmed by 5 bases and J by 0 bases, 4 bases remained unmatched. The CDR3 is 16 amino acids. CDR3 sequence (DNA): TGTGCCAGCAGTCCTGACAGGGGGCTTAGCAATCAGCCCCAGCATTTT. Translated, it gives CASSPDRGLSNQPQHF.

This clone was seen only a few times. The chain has TRBV9 and TRBJ1-2; tentatively, D is TRBD1 (5 bases). Between the trimmed V and J ends, which lost 0 bases and 3 bases, there was a span of 6 bases. Germline-derived CDR1 and CDR2 are SGDLS and YYNGEE. CDR3 length: 13 amino acids. The CDR3 spells CASSVGQYYGYTF. The CDR3 coding sequence is TGTGCCAGCAGCGTAGGACAGTACTATGGCTACACCTTC.

V and J are TRBV7-3 and TRBJ1-1; 8 bases map to TRBD1. V lost 5 bases and J lost 5; bases outside the gene matches: 7. Germline V lookup: CDR1 SGHTA, CDR2 FQGTGA. The CDR3 runs to 14 residues. The CDR3 reads CASSPTRGQTEAFF. In DNA form, the CDR3 reads TGTGCCAGCAGCCCTACCAGGGGGCAAACTGAAGCTTTCTTT.

The chain carries TRBV5-8 and TRBJ1-5; D unresolved. CDR3 length: 11 amino acids. Trimming left V 2 bases short and J 7 bases short, with 4 bases between. Germline CDR1 reads SGHTS; CDR2 reads YDEGEE. The CDR3 DNA reads TGTGCCAGCAGCTTCGGGCAGCCCCAGCATTTT. Amino acids: CASSFGQPQHF. The complete variable domain, with remaining parts taken from reference TRBV5-8 and TRBJ1-5, reads EAGVTQSPTHLIKTRGQQATLRCSPISGHTSVYWYQQALGLGLQFLLWYDEGEERNRGNFPPRFSGRQFPNYSSELNVNALELEDSALYLCASSFGQPQHFGDGTRLSIL.